One and the same sample provided the 10 T cell receptor beta chains below, sequenced in a study of OX40 agonist ivuxolimab in advanced cancers. This table comes from immunoSEQ multiplex PCR, and its TCRdb copy is limited to in-frame clones, with some not included. The sample has more than 60,000 clones; around 87% are singletons. Sample: CD4+ or CD8+ T cells sorted from blood, taken in a trial of the OX40 agonist ivuxolimab. The receptor source for this set is an adult with an advanced solid tumor such as melanoma, head and neck, liver or kidney cancer.

The sample holds one count of this clone. The chain couples TRBV11-2 to TRBJ1-2; 8 bases map to TRBD1. The V gene end was trimmed by 5 bases and the J gene end by 7 bases; junction bases not matched to a gene: 3. This CDR3 comprises 12 residues. Per germline, CDR1 SGHAT and CDR2 FQNNGV. CDR3 amino acids: CASSAGQGGYTF. The CDR3 nucleotides are TGTGCCAGCAGCGCTGGACAGGGTGGCTACACCTTC.

The J gene is TRBJ2-3, the V gene TRBV28, with a tentative D call TRBD2 (5 bases). CDR3 length: 12 residues. Germline CDR1 and CDR2: MDHEN and SYDVKM. Deletions cut 4 bases from V and 7 bases from J, with 9 bases between. CDR3 coding DNA: TGTGCCAGCAGTTATACGGGGTATACGCAGTATTTT. It specifies CASSYTGYTQYF.

The CDR3 DNA reads TGTGCCAGCAGCCAAGGGGTTGAGCAGCCCCAGCATTTT. Translating it yields CASSQGVEQPQHF. This chain connects TRBV14 to TRBJ1-5; no definite D call. The germline CDR1 and CDR2 sequences are SGHDN and FVKESK. The CDR3 extends over 13 amino acids. V dropped 1 base and J dropped 7 bases, with 8 bases sitting between them.

The chain uses TRBV6-5 and TRBJ2-7; either TRBD1 or TRBD2 may fit D (5 bases each). The length of the CDR3 is 12 residues. Trimming stripped 6 bases from V and 2 bases from J, with 8 bases between. Germline CDR1 reads MNHEY; CDR2 reads SVGAGI. The CDR3 here is CASRGPPYEQYF. CDR3 nucleotides: TGTGCCAGCAGGGGACCCCCCTACGAGCAGTACTTC.

The CDR3 DNA is TGTGCCAGCTCACCACCCGGGACAGGGCGCAATGAGCAGTTCTTC. Translating gives CASSPPGTGRNEQFF. The genes are TRBV18 and TRBJ2-1, with 9 bases matching TRBD1. CDR1 and CDR2 from the germline V gene are KGHSH and LQKENI. V lost 0 bases, J lost 6 bases, and 3 bases stayed unmatched. The length of the CDR3 is 15 residues.

This chain links TRBV2 with TRBJ1-2; tentative D call: TRBD1 (5 bases). Germline V gives CDR1 SNHLY, CDR2 FYNNEI. This CDR3 is 13 amino acids long. Trimming took off 7 bases at V and 5 bases at J, with 14 bases between the two ends. CDR3 nucleotide sequence: TGTGCCAGCATTTCTGGGGCAGGTTATGGCTACACCTTC. Protein product: CASISGAGYGYTF.

The chain carries TRBV7-9 and TRBJ1-4; D perhaps matches TRBD1 (6 bases). CDR3 length: 16 residues. The germline V gene encodes CDR1 SEHNR and CDR2 FQNEAQ (reference sequence). With 2 bases removed from V and 2 bases from J, the gap between germline ends came to 12 bases. In DNA form, the CDR3 reads TGTGCCAGCAGCTTAACAGGGTGGGCTACTAATGAAAAACTGTTTTTT. Residues: CASSLTGWATNEKLFF.

The gene calls are TRBV4-1 and TRBJ2-3; D is uncertain. This CDR3 is built from 14 residues. Trimming took 1 base from V and 4 from J, leaving 9 bases between them. Germline V lookup: CDR1 MGHRA, CDR2 YSYEKL. CDR3 sequence (DNA): TGCGCCAGCAGCCAAGGGACGCTCCCAGATACGCAGTATTTT. Translated, it gives CASSQGTLPDTQYF.

The CDR3 DNA reads TGTGCCAGCAAAAAGGCGGGCGATCGAAACACTGAAGCTTTCTTT. Translation gives CASKKAGDRNTEAFF. The chain employs TRBV6-4 and TRBJ1-1; no reliable D call. The germline gives CDR1 MRHNA, CDR2 SNTAGT. Trimming left V 7 bases short and J 2 bases short, with 17 bases between. The CDR3 is made up of 15 amino acids.

The rearrangement uses TRBV5-1 and TRBJ2-5; weak D call: TRBD2 (5 bases). Trimming pared 2 bases from V and 0 bases from J, leaving 8 bases between. Germline V gene sequence: CDR1 SGHRS, CDR2 YFSETQ. The CDR3 has 14 residues. The CDR3 sequence is CASSLGGYQETQYF. The CDR3 DNA sequence: TGCGCCAGCAGCTTAGGCGGGTACCAAGAGACCCAGTACTTC.